One and the same sample provided the 23 T cell receptor beta chains below, sequenced in a study of blood T cells in healthy people across ages. A second roughly 7 to 12 cycle PCR used barcoded and J-beta primers. Each CDR3 protein is one row after TCRdb ran MiXCR on the 5' RACE reads. This table holds 900,000 to 950,000 distinct CDR3 sequences, almost 30% found once. The data also belong to a second study, concerning T cells of mothers and their children.

Sequenced: blood. These receptors originate from a woman aged 35 to 49 in good health.

This clonotype was counted a few times. This chain links TRBV27 with TRBJ2-1, with D possibly matching TRBD2 (5 bases). The CDR3 extends over 13 amino acids. The germline V and J ends were trimmed by 7 bases and 6 bases, with 13 bases remaining between them. Germline CDR1 and CDR2: MNHEY and SMNVEV (reference sequence). This CDR3 is CASTREASNEQFF. CDR3 DNA: TGTGCCAGCACCCGGGAAGCGTCCAATGAGCAGTTCTTC.

CDR3 sequence reads: CATSDSRTGIREQYF. CDR3 nucleotide sequence: TGTGCCACCAGTGATTCCCGGACAGGGATACGCGAGCAGTACTTC. The gene calls are TRBV24-1 and TRBJ2-7; 8 nucleotides agree with TRBD1. With 2 bases clipped from V and 6 bases from J, the junction kept 8 bases outside the gene matches. This CDR3 contains 15 residues. Germline V gene sequence: CDR1 KGHDR, CDR2 SFDVKD.

This clonotype has a single count. V and J are TRBV13 and TRBJ1-5, with D hard to call. V lost 3 bases, J lost 12 bases, and 9 bases lay in between. This CDR3 has 11 amino acids. From germline, CDR1 is PRHDT and CDR2 FYEKMQ (reference sequence). CDR3 in amino acids: CASSFVRVQHF. The DNA of the CDR3 is TGTGCCAGCAGCTTCGTTCGGGTCCAGCATTTT.

This clonotype was seen a few times. The chain recombines TRBV6-6 with TRBJ2-5; maybe TRBD2 (6 bases). The germline gives CDR1 MNHNY, CDR2 SVGAGI (reference sequence). V was clipped by 3 bases and J by 5 bases, with 22 bases between them. This CDR3 contains 17 residues. CDR3 DNA: TGTGCCAGCAGTTATTCCGTGGCTAGCGTTAGGCGGGAGACCCAGTACTTC. It encodes CASSYSVASVRRETQYF.

This clonotype appeared a few times. The rearrangement joins TRBV29-1 to TRBJ1-1, with D uncertain. Germline CDR1 reads SQVTM; CDR2 reads ANQGSEA. V was pared by 7 bases and J by 10 bases, with 13 bases between. CDR3 length: 10 residues. The DNA of the CDR3 is TGCAGCGCCTTCCTCATGGGAGCTTTCTTT. This sequence encodes CSAFLMGAFF.

The gene calls are TRBV6-2 or TRBV6-3 and TRBJ1-2, with 7 bases matching TRBD1. CDR3 length: 13 residues. Germline V gene data show CDR1 as MNHEY and CDR2 as SVGEGT. The V gene end was trimmed by 6 bases and the J gene end by 6 bases; junction bases not matched to a gene: 7. CDR3 bases: TGTGCCAGCAGCAGTGGGACAGTTGATGGCTACACCTTC. Its translation: CASSSGTVDGYTF.

Notes on this clonotype: A much larger clone lies one base from this, so it may be a read error. The CDR3 DNA reads TGCAGTGCTAGAGTCCGTAGGCAGCCCCAGCATTTT. This translates into CSARVRRQPQHF. This sequence joins TRBV20-1 and TRBJ1-5; the D is unclear. Germline-derived CDR1 and CDR2 are DFQATT and SNEGSKA (reference sequence). This CDR3 spans 12 amino acids. Trimming pared 1 base from V and 7 bases from J, leaving 8 bases between.

The V and J genes are TRBV4-1 and TRBJ1-2, with D maybe TRBD1 (6 bases). The CDR3 runs to 15 residues. With 0 bases removed from V and 6 bases from J, the gap between germline ends came to 14 bases. Germline lookup yields CDR1 MGHRA and CDR2 YSYEKL. The DNA of the CDR3 is TGCGCCAGCAGCCAAGAAAGGACAGCGGCCAATGGCTACACCTTC. Protein product: CASSQERTAANGYTF.

This clonotype was counted only a few times. The CDR3 loop reads CASGGTSSNTGELFF. CDR3 sequence (DNA): TGCGCCAGCGGAGGGACTTCTAGCAACACCGGGGAGCTGTTTTTT. This chain connects TRBV4-1 to TRBJ2-2; D is perhaps TRBD2 (6 bases). The CDR3 sequence is 15 residues long. Trimming shortened V by 8 bases and J by 2 bases, and 15 bases separated the two germline ends. Germline CDR1 MGHRA, CDR2 YSYEKL.

The V call is TRBV5-1, the J call TRBJ1-1; D perhaps matches TRBD1 (6 bases). The V end lost 7 bases, the J end lost 0 bases, and 19 bases lay between the germline ends. The CDR3 length is 16 residues. Germline V gives CDR1 SGHRS, CDR2 YFSETQ. The CDR3 sequence: CASALGGLQLNTEAFF. As DNA, the CDR3 is TGCGCCAGCGCCCTGGGGGGGCTACAACTGAACACTGAAGCTTTCTTT.

The chain is built from TRBV7-3 and TRBJ2-7; TRBD1 agrees at 7 bases. The junction had 7 bases not matched to a gene; V was cut back by 3 bases and J by 5 bases. The CDR3 runs to 14 residues. Germline V gene lookup returns CDR1 SGHTA and CDR2 FQGTGA. CDR3 DNA: TGTGCCAGCAGCTTTCGGGACAGTTATGACGAGCAGTACTTC. Its protein is CASSFRDSYDEQYF.

The CDR3 DNA follows: TGTGCCAGCAGCTTAGCTGGGGCGGGGGACACCATATATTTT. It translates to CASSLAGAGDTIYF. The chain joins TRBV7-6 to TRBJ1-3; the D gene is possibly TRBD1 (5 bases). Trimming pared 0 bases from V and 8 bases from J, leaving 11 bases between. The CDR3 spans 14 residues. CDR1 is SGHVS, CDR2 FNYEAQ, per germline.

The chain couples TRBV4-1 to TRBJ1-1, with a tentative D call TRBD1 (5 bases). V gave up 3 bases and J gave up 11 bases, with 16 bases separating them. CDR3 length: 13 amino acids. Per germline, CDR1 MGHRA and CDR2 YSYEKL. CDR3 coding DNA: TGCGCCAGCAGCCATCCGATGGGGGAGGTGGCTTTCTTT. Amino acids: CASSHPMGEVAFF.

This clonotype was counted a single time. This chain connects TRBV7-2 to TRBJ2-5, with D possibly being TRBD2 (7 bases). V was pared by 1 base and J by 4 bases, with 13 bases between. This CDR3 contains 15 residues. Germline V gene data show CDR1 as SGHTA and CDR2 as FQGNSA. This CDR3 is CASSLVRGGGETQYF. CDR3 DNA: TGTGCCAGCAGCTTAGTCCGAGGGGGGGGAGAGACCCAGTACTTC.

This clonotype has just a few counts. This chain joins TRBV20-1 and TRBJ1-1; 8 positions match TRBD1. J was trimmed by 5 bases and V by 5 bases; bases with no gene match: 13. The CDR3 is 15 residues long. Per the germline V gene, CDR1 is DFQATT and CDR2 is SNEGSKA (reference sequence). The CDR3 DNA follows: TGCAGTGCTGCCCGGCCCAGACAGGGGAGAACTGAAGCTTTCTTT. It encodes CSAARPRQGRTEAFF.

The chain uses TRBV28 and TRBJ1-1; the D gene is possibly TRBD1 (5 bases). This CDR3 has 15 amino acids. Germline lookup yields CDR1 MDHEN and CDR2 SYDVKM. Trimming removed 7 bases at V and 7 bases at J, with 22 bases between. The chain's CDR3 is CASTESGRAKVEAFF. The CDR3 region has the DNA TGTGCCAGCACCGAATCCGGCAGGGCGAAGGTTGAAGCTTTCTTT.

The chain recombines TRBV5-1 with TRBJ2-1; D call uncertain. There are 16 residues in the CDR3. V lost 0 bases and J lost 2, with 12 bases in between. Per germline, CDR1 SGHRS and CDR2 YFSETQ. CDR3 amino acids: CASSLGHRGTYNEQFF. In DNA, the CDR3 is TGCGCCAGCAGCTTGGGTCATCGAGGTACCTACAATGAGCAGTTCTTC.

The rearrangement joins TRBV6-1 to TRBJ2-3; TRBD2 agrees at 15 bases. This CDR3 region has 16 residues. V gave up 3 bases and J gave up 3 bases; unmatched junction bases: 1. The germline V gene has CDR1 MNHNS and CDR2 SASEGT. The CDR3 protein is CASSEGTSGRTDTQYF. CDR3 coding DNA: TGTGCCAGCAGTGAGGGGACTAGCGGGAGGACAGATACGCAGTATTTT.

This clonotype has just a few counts. The V call is TRBV27, the J call TRBJ1-1, with D hard to call. Germline-derived CDR1 and CDR2 are MNHEY and SMNVEV (reference sequence). V was pared by 5 bases and J by 5 bases, with 12 bases between. This CDR3 is 13 amino acids long. The CDR3 protein is CASSLRQLTEAFF. CDR3 bases: TGTGCCAGCAGTCTCCGCCAGCTGACTGAAGCTTTCTTT.

At least ten counts were recorded for this clonotype. This chain joins TRBV10-3 and TRBJ2-1; 11 nucleotides align to TRBD2. This CDR3 contains 16 residues. The germline gives CDR1 ENHRY, CDR2 SYGVKD. With 0 bases clipped from V and 7 bases from J, the junction kept 5 bases outside the gene matches. CDR3 bases: TGTGCCATCAGTGAGTCTAGCGGGGGGGCCGTTAATGAGCAGTTCTTC. Translated: CAISESSGGAVNEQFF.

V usage is TRBV7-9 and J usage is TRBJ2-6; TRBD1 matches at 8 bases. Looked up from germline, CDR1 is SEHNR and CDR2 is FQNEAQ (reference sequence). V was pared by 2 bases and J by 2 bases, with 8 bases of the junction left unmatched. The CDR3 loop spans 18 amino acids. This CDR3 reads CASSLTRGTGTGANVLTF. The CDR3 nucleotides read TGTGCCAGCAGCTTAACTCGCGGGACAGGTACTGGGGCCAACGTCCTGACTTTC.

The table lists this clonotype with many counts. The chain carries TRBV20-1 and TRBJ2-7, with 14 positions matching TRBD2. The V and J ends lost 1 base and 1 base, in that order; junction bases with no gene match: 3. Germline V gene sequence: CDR1 DFQATT, CDR2 SNEGSKA (reference sequence). The CDR3 runs 16 residues. DNA for the CDR3: TGCAGTGCTAGAGCCGGGACTAGCGGGGGTTCCTACGAGCAGTACTTC. Residues: CSARAGTSGGSYEQYF.

This chain uses TRBV7-2 with TRBJ1-2; TRBD1 might be the D (6 bases). This CDR3 has 14 amino acids. Germline lookup yields CDR1 SGHTA and CDR2 FQGNSA. Trimming cost V 3 bases and J 8 bases, with 16 bases left between them. CDR3 region: CASSFGGLRRGYTF. The CDR3 DNA sequence: TGTGCCAGCAGCTTCGGGGGCTTAAGGAGGGGCTACACCTTC. Full variable domain (missing parts from reference TRBV7-2 and TRBJ1-2): GAGVSQSPSNKVTEKGKDVELRCDPISGHTALYWYRQSLGQGLEFLIYFQGNSAPDKSGLPSDRFSAERTGGSVSTLTIQRTQQEDSAVYLCASSFGGLRRGYTFGSGTRLTVV.